This is a list of T cell receptor beta chains from one sample in a study of molecular identifiers for immune sequencing clone quantification. TCRdb re-called the PCR reads through MiXCR, storing one row per CDR3 protein. The data show around 100,000 distinct CDR3 sequences, with 36% seen just once and around 4% held by the top ten. The sequencing input was naive CD8+ T cells from blood, with Jurkat cell RNA spiked in. Source of these receptors: a human donor in good health. Some libraries in this study had Jurkat cell RNA spiked in. Both conserved end residues are part of each CDR3.

v_gene: TRBV7-3; CDR3aa: CASSKGGVSYNEQFF
v_gene: TRBV2; CDR3aa: CANLKGEQEPQYF
v_gene: TRBV7-2; CDR3aa: CASSLDPSGRLNEQFF
v_gene: TRBV29-1; CDR3aa: CSVEEGTSGIYEQYF
v_gene: TRBV9; CDR3aa: CASSVGLADSYEQYF
v_gene: TRBV5-4; CDR3aa: CASSRGTKPDTQYF
v_gene: TRBV19; CDR3aa: CASSIVPSGNNEQFF
v_gene: TRBV10-3; CDR3aa: CASRTDSGANVLTF
v_gene: TRBV7-9; CDR3aa: CASSLAGALFSYEQYF
v_gene: TRBV28; CDR3aa: CASSFEGGVANEQFF
v_gene: TRBV20-1; CDR3aa: CSARVAALTGNTIYF
v_gene: TRBV20-1; CDR3aa: CSARDLTSGRVTDTRYF
v_gene: TRBV4-2; CDR3aa: CASSQAWQGPPVNTEAFF
v_gene: TRBV21-1; CDR3aa: CASSKVTSGATHEETQYF
v_gene: TRBV6-2/TRBV6-3; CDR3aa: CASSYSRTEPYEQFF
v_gene: TRBV6-1; CDR3aa: CASSGDIYEQYF
v_gene: TRBV9; CDR3aa: CASSLRDGGSYEQYF
v_gene: TRBV13; CDR3aa: CASSLGQLAYEQYF
v_gene: TRBV12-3/TRBV12-4; CDR3aa: CASSLSLAGECYF
v_gene: TRBV6-2/TRBV6-3; CDR3aa: CASSNLSPAYNEQFF
v_gene: TRBV7-2; CDR3aa: CASSLAPGPYGYTF
v_gene: TRBV6-5; CDR3aa: CASSYSYGFREQYF
v_gene: TRBV4-3; CDR3aa: CASSQDLDRGPSPLHF
v_gene: TRBV5-6; CDR3aa: CASSLEGGIPTNEKLFF
v_gene: TRBV11-3; CDR3aa: CASSLARSKGQFF
v_gene: TRBV9; CDR3aa: CASSGDSLEQYF
v_gene: TRBV29-1; CDR3aa: CSVEFRRNTEAFF
v_gene: TRBV7-2; CDR3aa: CASSLLGRDQEPQNF
v_gene: TRBV29-1; CDR3aa: CSVVDDRSYGYTF
v_gene: TRBV20-1; CDR3aa: CSASYLGLAGALLKTDTQYF
v_gene: TRBV7-3; CDR3aa: CASSLGGHTEAFF
v_gene: TRBV28; CDR3aa: CASSFPRYTEAFF
v_gene: TRBV7-9; CDR3aa: CASSYDNRGQETQYF
v_gene: TRBV5-6; CDR3aa: CASSSSAGTGELFF
v_gene: TRBV7-3; CDR3aa: CASSPETAGGPRGNEQFF
v_gene: TRBV4-1; CDR3aa: CASSQGQGGEQFF
v_gene: TRBV7-8; CDR3aa: CASSLVVRDISNEQFF
v_gene: TRBV12-3/TRBV12-4; CDR3aa: CASSLWNQPQHF
v_gene: TRBV20-1; CDR3aa: CSARDPPEQYF
v_gene: TRBV28; CDR3aa: CASSGTSSYNEQFF
v_gene: TRBV4-1; CDR3aa: CASSQGTGGETQYF
v_gene: TRBV29-1; CDR3aa: CSVESGSGYEQYF
v_gene: TRBV3-1; CDR3aa: CASSQGLGERATDTQYF
v_gene: TRBV7-2; CDR3aa: CASSLVDSETQYF
v_gene: TRBV9; CDR3aa: CASSVRGQGTDTQYF
v_gene: TRBV6-2/TRBV6-3; CDR3aa: CASNELADEQFF
v_gene: TRBV6-6; CDR3aa: CASSRLVLEQYF
v_gene: TRBV2; CDR3aa: CASSGSTGKLEAFF
v_gene: TRBV28; CDR3aa: CASRGLLPGLRHNEQFF
v_gene: TRBV28; CDR3aa: CASSSYTNQPQHF
v_gene: TRBV6-5; CDR3aa: CASSGPGTRVYKQYF
v_gene: TRBV12-3/TRBV12-4; CDR3aa: CASSPHFGSYNEQFF
v_gene: TRBV14; CDR3aa: CASSQLLASGELFF
v_gene: TRBV28; CDR3aa: CASTMGPALHF
v_gene: TRBV11-2; CDR3aa: CASSLYFAGTKETQYF
v_gene: TRBV10-3; CDR3aa: CAISESGYGANVLTF
v_gene: TRBV5-1; CDR3aa: CASREPRGVTDTQYF
v_gene: TRBV4-1; CDR3aa: CASSLGAGPNVLTF
v_gene: TRBV13; CDR3aa: CASSTRTVYNEQFF